Sequencing of this TCR beta chain was carried out in a study of T cells in tuberculosis. At the level of the study: This South African cohort compared adolescents with or without latent tuberculosis against adults with active tuberculosis.

Findings of the study overall: GMM-specific TCRs were nearer to active tuberculosis alpha repertoires, suggesting expansion. Using the GMM-specific repertoire gave more than 85% accuracy versus over 60% with motifs.

Sequencing was performed with immunoSEQ multiplex PCR; in TCRdb, only in-frame clones are kept and a portion is missing. Here the sample spans tens of thousands of clones, about nine tenths being singletons. V gave up 3 bases and J gave up 3 bases; unmatched junction bases: 10. The CDR3 is made up of 17 amino acids. Germline-derived CDR1 and CDR2 are ENHRY and SYGVKD. As concerns this clone: What it binds is unknown.

The TCR originated in a donor aged 10 to 29 with latent tuberculosis or without tuberculosis infection. Some clones in this sample may be carry-over from other donors' samples. The V call is TRBV10-3, the J call TRBJ2-1; 8 bases line up with TRBD2. Sequencing was carried out using PBMCs. The CDR3 DNA reads as TGTGCCATCAGTGACCCCGTTGGTAGCGGGGACTACAATGAGCAGTTCTTC. It codes for CAISDPVGSGDYNEQFF.